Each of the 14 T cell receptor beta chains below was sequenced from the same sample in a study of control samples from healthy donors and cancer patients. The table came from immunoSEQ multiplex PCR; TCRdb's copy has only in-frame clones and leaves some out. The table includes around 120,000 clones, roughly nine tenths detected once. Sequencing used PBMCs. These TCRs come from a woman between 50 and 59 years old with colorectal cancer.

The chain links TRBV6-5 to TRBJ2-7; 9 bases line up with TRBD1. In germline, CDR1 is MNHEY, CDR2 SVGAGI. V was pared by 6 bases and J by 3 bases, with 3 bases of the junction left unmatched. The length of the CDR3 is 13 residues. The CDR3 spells CASSADRGYEQYF. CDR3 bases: TGTGCCAGCAGCGCGGACAGGGGCTACGAGCAGTACTTC.

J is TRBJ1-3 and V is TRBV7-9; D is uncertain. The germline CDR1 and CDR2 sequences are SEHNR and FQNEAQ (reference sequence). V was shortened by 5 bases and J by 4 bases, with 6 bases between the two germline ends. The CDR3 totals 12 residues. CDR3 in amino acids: CASSGSGNTIYF. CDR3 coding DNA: TGTGCCAGCAGCGGGTCGGGAAACACCATATATTTT.

In DNA form, the CDR3 reads TGTGCCAGCAGTGGGGGACAGGGGAAGTCACCCCTCCACTTT. This encodes CASSGGQGKSPLHF. This chain joins TRBV9 and TRBJ1-6; TRBD1 matches at 10 bases. Germline V gene data show CDR1 as SGDLS and CDR2 as YYNGEE. The CDR3 has 14 residues. V lost 5 bases to trimming and J lost 10 bases; unmatched junction nucleotides: 6.

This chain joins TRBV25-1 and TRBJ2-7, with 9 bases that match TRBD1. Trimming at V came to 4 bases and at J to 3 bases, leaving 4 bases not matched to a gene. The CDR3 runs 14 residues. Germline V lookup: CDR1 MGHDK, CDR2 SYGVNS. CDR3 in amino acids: CASSVPGQGYEQYF. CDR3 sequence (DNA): TGTGCCAGCAGTGTACCGGGACAGGGCTACGAGCAGTACTTC.

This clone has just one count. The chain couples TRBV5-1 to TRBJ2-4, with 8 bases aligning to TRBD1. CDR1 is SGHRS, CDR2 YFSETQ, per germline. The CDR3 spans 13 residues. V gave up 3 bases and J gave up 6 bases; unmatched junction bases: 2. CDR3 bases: TGCGCCAGCAGCTCAGGGGGCAGAAACATTCAGTACTTC. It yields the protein CASSSGGRNIQYF.

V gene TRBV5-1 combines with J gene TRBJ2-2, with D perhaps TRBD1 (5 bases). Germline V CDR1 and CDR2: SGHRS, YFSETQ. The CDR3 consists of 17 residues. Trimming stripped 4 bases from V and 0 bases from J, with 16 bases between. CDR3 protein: CASSRDSGNPNTGELFF. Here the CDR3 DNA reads TGCGCCAGCAGCCGAGACAGTGGGAACCCGAACACCGGGGAGCTGTTTTTT.

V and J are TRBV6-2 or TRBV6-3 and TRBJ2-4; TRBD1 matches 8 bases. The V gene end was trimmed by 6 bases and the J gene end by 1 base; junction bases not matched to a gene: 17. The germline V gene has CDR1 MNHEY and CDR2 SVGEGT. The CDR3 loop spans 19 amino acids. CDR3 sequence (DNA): TGTGCCAGCAGCCGGGACAGGCTTTTTTCCGCCGGGGCCAAAAACATTCAGTACTTC. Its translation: CASSRDRLFSAGAKNIQYF.

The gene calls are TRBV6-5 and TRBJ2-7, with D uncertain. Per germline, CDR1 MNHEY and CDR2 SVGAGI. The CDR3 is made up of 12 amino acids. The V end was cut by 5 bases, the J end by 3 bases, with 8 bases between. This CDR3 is CASSRDLYEQYF. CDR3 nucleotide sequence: TGTGCCAGCAGTCGCGACCTCTACGAGCAGTACTTC.

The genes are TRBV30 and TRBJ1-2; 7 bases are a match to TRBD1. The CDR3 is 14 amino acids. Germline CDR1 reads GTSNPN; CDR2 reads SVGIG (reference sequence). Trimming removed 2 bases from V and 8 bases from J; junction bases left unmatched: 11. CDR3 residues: CAWSSQPTGLGYTF. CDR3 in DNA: TGTGCCTGGAGTTCCCAGCCGACAGGGCTCGGCTACACCTTC.

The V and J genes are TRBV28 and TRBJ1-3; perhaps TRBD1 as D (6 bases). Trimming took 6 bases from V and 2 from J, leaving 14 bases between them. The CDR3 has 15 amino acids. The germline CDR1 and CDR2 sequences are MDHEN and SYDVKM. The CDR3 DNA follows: TGTGCCAGCAGCCTACAGGGAAGGCCTGGAAACACCATATATTTT. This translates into CASSLQGRPGNTIYF.

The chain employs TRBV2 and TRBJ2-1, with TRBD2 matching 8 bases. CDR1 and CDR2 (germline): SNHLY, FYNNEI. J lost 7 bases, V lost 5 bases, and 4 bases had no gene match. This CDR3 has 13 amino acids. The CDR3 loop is CASSRSSGNEQFF. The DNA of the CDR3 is TGTGCCAGCAGTCGGTCTAGCGGGAATGAGCAGTTCTTC.

This CDR3 reads CASSFGPNNEQFF. The CDR3 nucleotides read TGTGCCAGCAGCTTCGGGCCGAACAATGAGCAGTTCTTC. The genes are TRBV11-2 and TRBJ2-1; D is unclear. Germline lookup yields CDR1 SGHAT and CDR2 FQNNGV. With 3 bases removed from V and 5 bases from J, the gap between germline ends came to 8 bases. The length of the CDR3 is 13 residues.

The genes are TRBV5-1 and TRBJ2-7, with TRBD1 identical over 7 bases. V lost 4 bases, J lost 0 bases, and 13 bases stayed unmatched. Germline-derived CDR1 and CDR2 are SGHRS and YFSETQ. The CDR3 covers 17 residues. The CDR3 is CASSLSRQGRSSYEQYF. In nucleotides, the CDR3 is TGCGCCAGCAGCCTCAGTCGACAGGGCCGAAGCTCCTACGAGCAGTACTTC.

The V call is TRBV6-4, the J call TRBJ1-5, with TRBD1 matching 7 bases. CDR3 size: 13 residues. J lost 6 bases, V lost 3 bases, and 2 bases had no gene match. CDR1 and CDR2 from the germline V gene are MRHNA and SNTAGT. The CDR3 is CASSENRGQPQHF. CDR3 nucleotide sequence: TGTGCCAGCAGTGAAAACAGGGGTCAGCCCCAGCATTTT.